The 31 T cell receptor beta chains presented below share a single source sample, sequenced in a study of PD-1 blockade in classical Hodgkin lymphoma. Following autologous stem cell transplantation, relapse occurred in every patient, and exposure to brentuximab vedotin varied. Libraries were prepared by immunoSEQ multiplex PCR; TCRdb keeps only in-frame clonotypes and omits some of them. The table has nearly 25,000 clones, 60% to 80% seen once. The input for sequencing was peripheral blood mononuclear cells (PBMCs), taken at baseline. These receptors were taken from a human donor with classical Hodgkin lymphoma.

This chain connects TRBV4-3 to TRBJ2-7; 7 bases agree with TRBD1. Germline V gene lookup returns CDR1 LGHNA and CDR2 YSLEER. The V segment lost 0 bases and the J segment 6 bases; nucleotides outside the gene matches: 11. The CDR3 is 16 residues long. The CDR3: CASSQDRVDRAGEQYF. The CDR3 nucleotides are TGCGCCAGCAGCCAAGATCGGGTAGACAGGGCTGGCGAGCAGTACTTC.

The chain employs TRBV4-2 and TRBJ1-1; no definite D call. Germline CDR1 reads LGHNA; CDR2 reads YNFKEQ. The CDR3 totals 15 residues. Trimming shortened V by 3 bases and J by 0 bases, and 11 bases separated the two germline ends. The CDR3, as DNA: TGTGCCAGCAGCCAGGACCTGTCCCTGAACACTGAAGCTTTCTTT. Translated: CASSQDLSLNTEAFF.

The chain couples TRBV5-8 to TRBJ1-1; 9 bases agree with TRBD1. V lost 4 bases to trimming and J lost 3 bases; unmatched junction nucleotides: 4. The CDR3 is 14 residues long. CDR1 is SGHTS and CDR2 is YDEGEE in the germline V gene. The CDR3 nucleotides are TGTGCCAGCAGCCAGGGACAGGGTCACACTGAAGCTTTCTTT. Its translation is CASSQGQGHTEAFF. Complete variable domain (other parts from reference TRBV5-8 and TRBJ1-1): EAGVTQSPTHLIKTRGQQATLRCSPISGHTSVYWYQQALGLGLQFLLWYDEGEERNRGNFPPRFSGRQFPNYSSELNVNALELEDSALYLCASSQGQGHTEAFFGQGTRLTVV.

V and J are TRBV27 and TRBJ1-5; D is ambiguous. Trimming took 6 bases from V and 7 from J, leaving 13 bases between them. Germline assignment: CDR1 MNHEY and CDR2 SMNVEV (reference sequence). The length of the CDR3 is 13 residues. CDR3: CASRQLPGQPQHF. The CDR3 DNA reads TGTGCCAGCAGACAATTGCCGGGCCAGCCCCAGCATTTT.

The chain has TRBV5-5 and TRBJ1-1, with a tentative D call TRBD1 (6 bases). The CDR3 sequence is 15 residues long. Trimming removed 4 bases at V and 1 base at J, with 14 bases between. The germline V gene encodes CDR1 SGHKS and CDR2 YYEKEE (reference sequence). This CDR3 reads CASSPPRGTNTEAFF. CDR3 bases: TGTGCCAGCAGCCCCCCGAGGGGGACGAACACTGAAGCTTTCTTT.

The chain couples TRBV30 to TRBJ1-4, with unresolved D. The CDR3 spans 15 residues. Trimming removed 2 bases at V and 3 bases at J, with 13 bases between. Germline assignment: CDR1 GTSNPN and CDR2 SVGIG (reference sequence). The CDR3 nucleotides read TGTGCCTGGAGTTACGTCGGGTCGGCTAATGAAAAACTGTTTTTT. It codes for CAWSYVGSANEKLFF.

The chain is built from TRBV7-8 and TRBJ1-2; TRBD1 matches 7 bases. The germline gives CDR1 SGHVS, CDR2 FQNEAQ. The CDR3 contains 13 residues. The V gene end was trimmed by 5 bases and the J gene end by 5 bases; junction bases not matched to a gene: 5. The CDR3 nucleotides read TGTGCCAGCAGCCCCTTGACAGGGTATGGCTACACCTTC. It translates to CASSPLTGYGYTF.

This rearrangement joins TRBV5-8 to TRBJ1-2; the D is unclear. From germline, CDR1 is SGHTS and CDR2 YDEGEE. The CDR3 consists of 13 residues. The ends were cut back, 1 base at V and 12 bases at J, with 16 bases in the middle. The CDR3 spells CASSLQVPRIDTF. Written as DNA, the CDR3 is TGTGCCAGCAGCTTGCAGGTCCCCAGAATTGACACCTTC.

The chain carries TRBV10-3 and TRBJ2-1; the D call may be TRBD1 or TRBD2 (6 bases each). The CDR3 contains 15 residues. CDR1 is ENHRY, CDR2 SYGVKD, per germline. Between the trimmed V and J ends, which lost 4 bases and 0 bases, there was a span of 10 bases. CDR3 nucleotides: TGTGCCATCAGTGGGGGGCGGGGCTCCTACAATGAGCAGTTCTTC. Encoded protein: CAISGGRGSYNEQFF.

This clone was seen just once. The genes are TRBV2 and TRBJ2-2; D uncertain. The CDR3 sequence is 16 residues long. The V gene lost 3 bases and the J gene lost 1 base, with 12 bases spanning the gap. From germline, CDR1 is SNHLY and CDR2 FYNNEI. CDR3 protein: CASSEVSTENTGELFF. Here the CDR3 DNA reads TGTGCCAGCAGTGAGGTGTCGACCGAGAACACCGGGGAGCTGTTTTTT.

This clone occurred a few times. V is TRBV28 and J is TRBJ1-6; a possible D gene is TRBD1 (6 bases). Trimming removed 1 base at V and 6 bases at J, with 10 bases between. CDR1 MDHEN and CDR2 SYDVKM come from the germline V gene. The CDR3 contains 15 residues. The CDR3 nucleotides are TGTGCCAGCAGTTTATACGGGGGCCCTAATTCACCCCTCCACTTT. It yields the protein CASSLYGGPNSPLHF.

This clone has just a few counts. The rearrangement links TRBV9 to TRBJ1-6; D remains unclear. The V end lost 6 bases, the J end lost 0 bases, and 13 bases lay between the germline ends. This CDR3 comprises 16 residues. CDR1 is SGDLS and CDR2 is YYNGEE in the germline V gene. This chain's CDR3 is CASTSETDSYNSPLHF. The CDR3 nucleotides read TGTGCCAGCACCTCAGAGACGGACTCCTATAATTCACCCCTCCACTTT. The whole variable domain, remainder taken from reference TRBV9 and TRBJ1-6, is DSGVTQTPKHLITATGQRVTLRCSPRSGDLSVYWYQQSLDQGLQFLIQYYNGEERAKGNILERFSAQQFPDLHSELNLSSLELGDSALYFCASTSETDSYNSPLHFGNGTRLTVT.

The chain recombines TRBV14 with TRBJ2-7, with a possible D match to TRBD2 (7 bases). This CDR3 has 17 residues. The germline V gene has CDR1 SGHDN and CDR2 FVKESK. V was pared by 0 bases and J by 2 bases, with 17 bases between. CDR3: CASSQDIRRGATYEQYF. The CDR3 DNA is TGTGCCAGCAGCCAAGATATAAGACGGGGGGCCACCTACGAGCAGTACTTC.

CDR3 DNA: TGTGCCAGCAGCTTAACAGGACTAGCGGGGGGAGTGGGGACGCAGTATTTT. This codes for CASSLTGLAGGVGTQYF. The rearrangement links TRBV7-2 to TRBJ2-3; 14 nucleotides line up with TRBD2. The junction had 10 bases not matched to a gene; V was cut back by 2 bases and J by 9 bases. CDR3 length: 17 residues. Germline V CDR1 and CDR2: SGHTA, FQGNSA.

The chain has TRBV18 and TRBJ2-7; D gene uncertain. This CDR3 contains 15 residues. V lost 8 bases, J lost 0 bases, and 17 bases lay in between. Per the germline V gene, CDR1 is KGHSH and CDR2 is LQKENI. CDR3 in DNA: TGTGCCAGCAGAGCCCCCCGTTCGGGCTCCTACGAGCAGTACTTC. It codes for CASRAPRSGSYEQYF.

The chain couples TRBV9 to TRBJ2-2; perhaps TRBD1 as D (6 bases). The V and J ends lost 3 bases and 3 bases respectively, with 18 bases between them. Germline V gene sequence: CDR1 SGDLS, CDR2 YYNGEE. The CDR3 totals 17 residues. For the CDR3, the DNA is TGTGCCAGCAGCGCACTGACAGGTGGGGACCACACCGGGGAGCTGTTTTTT. Amino acid sequence: CASSALTGGDHTGELFF.

This clone was found a few times. The J gene is TRBJ1-1, the V gene TRBV4-2; no definite D call. Trimming took off 10 bases at V and 5 bases at J, with 14 bases between the two ends. The CDR3 is 12 residues long. Germline V gene data show CDR1 as LGHNA and CDR2 as YNFKEQ. The CDR3 spells CATRLGETEAFF. In nucleotides, the CDR3 is TGTGCCACGCGATTGGGCGAGACTGAAGCTTTCTTT.

The chain recombines TRBV2 with TRBJ1-2; D gene unclear. The CDR3 contains 12 residues. Trimming shortened V by 6 bases and J by 4 bases, and 9 bases separated the two germline ends. Germline assignment: CDR1 SNHLY and CDR2 FYNNEI. The CDR3 is CASRTLRYGYTF. The CDR3 DNA sequence: TGTGCCAGCAGGACTCTTCGCTATGGCTACACCTTC.

V gene TRBV4-1 combines with J gene TRBJ2-2, with TRBD1 identical over 7 bases. Germline trimming cut 7 bases from V and 3 bases from J; bases unmatched to any gene: 8. Germline V gene data show CDR1 as MGHRA and CDR2 as YSYEKL. CDR3 size: 15 residues. CDR3 bases: TGCGCCAGCAAGATAGACAGGGTCGACACCGGGGAGCTGTTTTTT. Protein sequence: CASKIDRVDTGELFF.

This clone was seen only a few times. V usage is TRBV6-6 and J usage is TRBJ1-2, with D unclear. The CDR3 covers 12 residues. Germline CDR1 and CDR2: MNHNY and SVGAGI (reference sequence). V shed 8 bases and J shed 5 bases, with 12 bases lying between them. CDR3 in DNA: TGTGCCAGCGGCGGGAATGTATATGGCTACACCTTC. Translated, it gives CASGGNVYGYTF.

The chain couples TRBV7-9 to TRBJ2-7, with D possibly being TRBD1 (6 bases). Germline CDR1 and CDR2: SEHNR and FQNEAQ (reference sequence). V was clipped by 5 bases and J by 6 bases, with 17 bases between them. This CDR3 comprises 14 residues. Here the CDR3 reads CASSPRQGLGEQYF. CDR3 sequence (DNA): TGTGCCAGCAGCCCACGGCAGGGGCTTGGCGAGCAGTACTTC.

This clone has just a few counts. The J gene is TRBJ2-5, the V gene TRBV29-1, with 10 bases that match TRBD2. This CDR3 has 14 residues. Germline assignment: CDR1 SQVTM and CDR2 ANQGSEA. V lost 3 bases, J lost 2 bases, and 3 bases stayed unmatched. For the CDR3, the DNA is TGCAGCGTTGATAGCGGGGGGTTTCAAGAGACCCAGTACTTC. It is translated as CSVDSGGFQETQYF.

This clone is labeled as medium-sized. The rearrangement links TRBV5-1 to TRBJ1-1; TRBD1 matches 7 bases. The V gene's germline CDR1 is SGHRS and CDR2 YFSETQ. CDR3 length: 16 amino acids. With V trimmed by 3 bases and J by 4 bases, 12 bases remained unmatched. The CDR3, as DNA: TGCGCCAGCAGCTCTAACGACAGGGCGTTTAGCACTGAAGCTTTCTTT. Its translation is CASSSNDRAFSTEAFF.

The V call is TRBV5-4, the J call TRBJ2-5; the match to TRBD2 covers 7 bases. Germline CDR1 reads SGHNT; CDR2 reads YYREEE (reference sequence). The CDR3 is made up of 16 amino acids. Germline trimming cut 3 bases from V and 4 bases from J; bases unmatched to any gene: 12. CDR3 loop: CASSSPSSGGGETQYF. The CDR3 bases are TGTGCCAGCAGCTCTCCGAGCTCGGGGGGTGGAGAGACCCAGTACTTC.

This chain uses TRBV19 with TRBJ1-5; 9 bases are a match to TRBD1. CDR1 is LNHDA and CDR2 is SQIVND in the germline V gene (reference sequence). This CDR3 region has 15 residues. J was trimmed by 2 bases and V by 1 base; bases with no gene match: 0. For the CDR3, the DNA is TGTGCCAGTAGTATAGGGACAGGGGGCAATCAGCCCCAGCATTTT. The encoded protein is CASSIGTGGNQPQHF.

The chain combines TRBV28 with TRBJ2-1, with a tentative D call TRBD2 (5 bases). Germline-derived CDR1 and CDR2 are MDHEN and SYDVKM. The CDR3 is 11 residues long. V was clipped by 8 bases and J by 8 bases, with 10 bases between them. The CDR3 DNA reads as TGTGCCAGCGGGGAGTGGGATGAGCAGTTCTTC. As protein: CASGEWDEQFF.

The CDR3 sequence: CASSGWSGGPYNEQFF. In DNA form, the CDR3 reads TGTGCCAGCAGCGGATGGAGCGGGGGACCTTACAATGAGCAGTTCTTC. The chain recombines TRBV9 with TRBJ2-1, with 8 bases fitting TRBD2. CDR1 and CDR2 from the germline V gene are SGDLS and YYNGEE. Trimming at V came to 3 bases and at J to 4 bases, leaving 9 bases not matched to a gene. The CDR3 spans 16 residues.

The V and J genes are TRBV28 and TRBJ1-6; 7 bases map to TRBD1. CDR1 MDHEN and CDR2 SYDVKM come from the germline V gene. Losses at the gene ends were 5 bases for V and 5 bases for J; bases not matched to a gene: 6. The CDR3 has 15 amino acids. The CDR3 loop is CASSDRTGDNSPLHF. The CDR3 coding sequence is TGTGCCAGCAGTGACCGGACAGGCGATAATTCACCCCTCCACTTT. The entire variable domain, with the rest obtained from reference TRBV28 and TRBJ1-6, is as follows: DVKVTQSSRYLVKRTGEKVFLECVQDMDHENMFWYRQDPGLGLRLIYFSYDVKMKEKGDIPEGYSVSREKKERFSLILESASTNQTSMYLCASSDRTGDNSPLHFGNGTRLTVT.

This sequence joins TRBV29-1 and TRBJ2-2; the D call may be TRBD1 or TRBD2 (6 bases each). Germline CDR1 is SQVTM and CDR2 is ANQGSEA. The CDR3 sequence is 13 residues long. The V gene lost 3 bases and the J gene lost 3 bases, with 8 bases spanning the gap. CDR3 in amino acids: CSVEGGDTGELFF. The CDR3 bases are TGCAGCGTTGAGGGGGGCGACACCGGGGAGCTGTTTTTT.

The chain is built from TRBV7-9 and TRBJ1-2, with TRBD1 as a possible D gene (5 bases). From germline, CDR1 is SEHNR and CDR2 FQNEAQ (reference sequence). The CDR3 is 15 amino acids. Trimming pared 2 bases from V and 8 bases from J, leaving 18 bases between. The CDR3 bases are TGTGCCAGCAGCTTAATGGACTTAGGGGAACAGGGCTACACCTTC. Protein: CASSLMDLGEQGYTF.

This clone was counted once. The rearrangement joins TRBV2 to TRBJ2-1; TRBD2 is a possible D gene (5 bases). V dropped 7 bases and J dropped 6 bases, with 22 bases sitting between them. This CDR3 spans 16 amino acids. Looked up from germline, CDR1 is SNHLY and CDR2 is FYNNEI. CDR3 loop: CASTRRVAGEPNEQFF. For the CDR3, the DNA is TGTGCCAGCACCAGAAGGGTGGCGGGCGAACCCAATGAGCAGTTCTTC.